This T cell receptor beta chain was captured by sequencing in a study of blood T cells in healthy people across ages. This clonotype was found a few times. The antigen remains unidentified. Study-wide results and caveats: Higher diversity, along with more naive CD4+ cells, distinguished long-lived donors from aged donors.

The use of a sample-barcoded 5' primer and a J-beta primer mix characterized a second PCR of about 7 to 12 cycles. TCRdb ran MiXCR on the 5' RACE reads and lists one entry per CDR3 protein. This repertoire shows about 1,600,000 distinct CDR3 sequences, roughly 45% found once; its top ten account for approximately 7.9%. The CDR3 spans 16 residues. CDR1 and CDR2 from the germline V gene are SNHLY and FYNNEI. V lost 7 bases, J lost 4 bases, and 14 bases stayed unmatched. This sequence joins TRBV2 and TRBJ2-3, with 7 nucleotides matching TRBD1. Material: blood. The receptor was derived from a woman between 18 and 30 years old in good health. CDR3 protein: CASTPLGGLGSDTQYF. The CDR3 DNA sequence: TGTGCCAGCACCCCCTTAGGGGGCCTAGGGTCAGATACGCAGTATTTT.